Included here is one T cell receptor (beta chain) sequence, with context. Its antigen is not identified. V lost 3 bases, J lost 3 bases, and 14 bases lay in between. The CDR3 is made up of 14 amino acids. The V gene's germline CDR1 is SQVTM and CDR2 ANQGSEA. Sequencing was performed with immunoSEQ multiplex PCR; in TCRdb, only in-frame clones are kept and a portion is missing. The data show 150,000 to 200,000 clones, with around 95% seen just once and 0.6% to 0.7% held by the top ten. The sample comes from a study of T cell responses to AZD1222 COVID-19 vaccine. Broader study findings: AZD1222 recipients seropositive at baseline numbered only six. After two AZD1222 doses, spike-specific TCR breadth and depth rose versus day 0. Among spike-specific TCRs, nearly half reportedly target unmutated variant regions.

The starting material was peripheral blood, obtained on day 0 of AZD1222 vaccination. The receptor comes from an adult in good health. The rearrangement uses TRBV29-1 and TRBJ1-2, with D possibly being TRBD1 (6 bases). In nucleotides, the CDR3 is TGCAGCGTTGATTTGGGCCAGGGGCACTATGGCTACACCTTC. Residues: CSVDLGQGHYGYTF. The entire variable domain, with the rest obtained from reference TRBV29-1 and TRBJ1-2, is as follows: SAVISQKPSRDICQRGTSLTIQCQVDSQVTMMFWYRQQPGQSLTLIATANQGSEATYESGFVIDKFPISRPNLTFSTLTVSNMSPEDSSIYLCSVDLGQGHYGYTFGSGTRLTVV.